This T cell receptor (beta chain) stems from a study of cytomegalovirus exposure and HLA in healthy donors. Study at large: In a previous analysis, about 100 million unique TCR beta sequences were found from 170 million or so T cells. Notes on the study in general: While the bulk of TCR sequences proved rare, some public TCRs turned up in many donors. Compared with the roughly 670-donor mean, an Asian-associated ancestry cluster reportedly had fewer N-insertions, according to a later analysis.

J lost 6 bases, V lost 4 bases, and 10 bases had no gene match. Looked up from germline, CDR1 is LGHNA and CDR2 is YNFKEQ. This CDR3 contains 18 residues. The PCR was carried out with 60 Vbeta primers and 13 Jbeta primers. Generated by immunoSEQ multiplex PCR, the TCRdb table keeps only in-frame clones and is missing some. The table has 300,000 or so clones, 84% seen once. A remark on this clone: Its antigen is unidentified.

The chain recombines TRBV4-2 with TRBJ2-3, with 16 bases lining up with TRBD2. The TCR sequence derives from a woman in her thirties or forties in good health and CMV-seropositive. What was sequenced was PBMCs. CDR3 amino acids: CASSRAGTSGRAEDTQYF. The DNA for the CDR3 is TGTGCCAGCAGCCGGGCCGGGACTAGCGGGAGGGCCGAGGATACGCAGTATTTT.